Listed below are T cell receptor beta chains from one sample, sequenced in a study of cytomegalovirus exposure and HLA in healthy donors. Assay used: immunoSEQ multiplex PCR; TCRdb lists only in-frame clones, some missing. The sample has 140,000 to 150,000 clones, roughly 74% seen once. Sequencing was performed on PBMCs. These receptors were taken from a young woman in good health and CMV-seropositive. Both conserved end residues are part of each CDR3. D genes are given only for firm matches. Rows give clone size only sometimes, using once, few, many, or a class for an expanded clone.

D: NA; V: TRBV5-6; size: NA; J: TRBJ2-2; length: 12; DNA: TGTGCCAGCAGCGGGGCCTCCGGGGAGCTGTTTTTT; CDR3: CASSGASGELFF
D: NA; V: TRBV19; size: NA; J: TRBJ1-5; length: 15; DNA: TGTGCCAGTACCCCGGACAGATTGCCGAATCAGCCCCAGCATTTT; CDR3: CASTPDRLPNQPQHF
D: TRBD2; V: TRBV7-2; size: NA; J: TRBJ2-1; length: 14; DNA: TGTGCCAGCAGCTTAGCCGGGGGGAACAATGAGCAGTTCTTC; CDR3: CASSLAGGNNEQFF
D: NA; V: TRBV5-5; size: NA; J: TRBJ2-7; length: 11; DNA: TGTGCCAGCAGCTTGGGAGACGAGCAGTACTTC; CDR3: CASSLGDEQYF
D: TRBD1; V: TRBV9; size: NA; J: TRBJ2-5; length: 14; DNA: TGTGCCAGCGGGGTTGATTCAGGGGGACAGACCCAGTACTTC; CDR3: CASGVDSGGQTQYF
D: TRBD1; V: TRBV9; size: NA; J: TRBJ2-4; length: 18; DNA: TGTGCCAGCAGCGTAGACGAGACAGGGGGGCTAGCCAAAAACATTCAGTACTTC; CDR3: CASSVDETGGLAKNIQYF
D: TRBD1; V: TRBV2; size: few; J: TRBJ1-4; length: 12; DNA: TGTGCCAGCAGACAGGGGGCGTTCGAACTGTTTTTT; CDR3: CASRQGAFELFF
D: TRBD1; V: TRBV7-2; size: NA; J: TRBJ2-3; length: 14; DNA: TGTGCCAGCAGCTGGGACAGACGCACAGATACGCAGTATTTT; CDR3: CASSWDRRTDTQYF
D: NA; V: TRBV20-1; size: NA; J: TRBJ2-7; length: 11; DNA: TGCAGTGCTAGACAGGGATACGAGCAGTACTTC; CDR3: CSARQGYEQYF
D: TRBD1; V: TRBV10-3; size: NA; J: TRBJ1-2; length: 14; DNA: TGTGCCACAGACCCGGGACAGAGTAACTATGGCTACACCTTC; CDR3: CATDPGQSNYGYTF
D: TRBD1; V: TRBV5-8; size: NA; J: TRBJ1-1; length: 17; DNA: TGTGCCAGCAGGGCTTGGGACAGCCGCCTCGGGAACACTGAAGCTTTCTTT; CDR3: CASRAWDSRLGNTEAFF
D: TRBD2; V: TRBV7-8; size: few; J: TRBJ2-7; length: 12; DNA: TGTGCCAGCAGCCCTCGACCGGGACTAAGGAACTTC; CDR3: CASSPRPGLRNF
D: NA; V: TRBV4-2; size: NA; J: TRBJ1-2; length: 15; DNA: TGTGCCAGCAGCCAAGAGGAGGACAGACTCTATGGCTACACCTTC; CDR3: CASSQEEDRLYGYTF
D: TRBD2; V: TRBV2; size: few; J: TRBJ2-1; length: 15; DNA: TGTGCCAGCAGCCCCCTGGCGGGGGGGTACAATGAGCAGTTCTTC; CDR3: CASSPLAGGYNEQFF
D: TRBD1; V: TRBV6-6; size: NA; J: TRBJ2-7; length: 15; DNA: TGTGCCAGCAGTCAATCGACAGGGGGCTCCTACGAGCAGTACTTC; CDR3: CASSQSTGGSYEQYF
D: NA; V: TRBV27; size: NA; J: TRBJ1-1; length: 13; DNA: TGTGCCAGCAGTTTATACGGGGGCACTGAAGCTTTCTTT; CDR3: CASSLYGGTEAFF
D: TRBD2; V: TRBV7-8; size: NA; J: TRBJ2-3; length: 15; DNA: TGTGCCAGCAGCTTGGGGGGACTCAGAGCGGGGACGCAGTATTTT; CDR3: CASSLGGLRAGTQYF
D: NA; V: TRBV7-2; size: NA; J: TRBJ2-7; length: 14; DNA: TGTGCCAGCAGCCCAGCGGAATTTTCCTACGAGCAGTACTTC; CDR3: CASSPAEFSYEQYF
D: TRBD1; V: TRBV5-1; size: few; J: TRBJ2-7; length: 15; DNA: TGCGCCAGCAGCTCAGGACAGGGGAGCTCCTACGAGCAGTACTTC; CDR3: CASSSGQGSSYEQYF
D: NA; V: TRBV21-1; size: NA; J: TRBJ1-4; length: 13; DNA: TGTGCCAGATTAGACGGGGGGGATGAAAAACTGTTTTTT; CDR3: CARLDGGDEKLFF
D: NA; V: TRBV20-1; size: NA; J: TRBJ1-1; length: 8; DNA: TGCAGTGCCTCGCAGGCCTTCTTT; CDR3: CSASQAFF
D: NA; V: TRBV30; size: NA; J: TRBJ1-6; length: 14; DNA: TGTGCCTGGAAGTGGGGCAGCCATAATTCACCCCTCCACTTT; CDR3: CAWKWGSHNSPLHF
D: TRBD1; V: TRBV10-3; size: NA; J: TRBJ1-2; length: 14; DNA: TGTGCCATAGGACGAGGGGGACAGGGTAAAGGCTACACCTTC; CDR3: CAIGRGGQGKGYTF
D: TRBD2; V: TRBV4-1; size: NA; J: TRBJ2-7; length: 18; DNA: TGCGCCAGCAGCCAAGTGGGGCTAGCGGGGGGACGGGTCTACGAGCAGTACTTC; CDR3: CASSQVGLAGGRVYEQYF
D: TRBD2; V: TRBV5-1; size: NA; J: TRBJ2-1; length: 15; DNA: TGCGCCAGCAGCTTGTTAGCGGGTGCATACAATGAGCAGTTCTTC; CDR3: CASSLLAGAYNEQFF
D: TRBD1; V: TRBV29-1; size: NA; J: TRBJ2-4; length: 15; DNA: TGCAGCGTTGACGACAGGGCAGGGGCCAAAAACATTCAGTACTTC; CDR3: CSVDDRAGAKNIQYF